This T cell receptor (beta chain) was profiled in a study of molecular identifiers for immune sequencing clone quantification. Regarding the study as a whole: Barcodes shared by identical TCR molecules could lead to underestimated sizes of highly expanded clones.

Germline loops: CDR1 SEHNR, CDR2 FQNEAQ (reference sequence). The CDR3 contains 15 residues. The germline V and J ends were trimmed by 6 bases and 4 bases, with 17 bases remaining between them. Previously described methods and listed TCR primers produced bulk TCR libraries. TCRdb re-analysed the PCR reads in MiXCR, keeping a single row per CDR3 protein. The top ten clones hold roughly 0.7% of a sample with around 300,000 distinct CDR3 sequences, 24% of them seen once. To note about this clonotype: Antigen: not known.

V gene TRBV7-9 combines with J gene TRBJ2-3; TRBD2 is a possible D gene (5 bases). Input material: naive CD8+ T cells from blood, with Jurkat cell RNA spiked in. The subset denotes: FACS-sorted CD8+CD4-CCR7+CD45RA+ naive T cells. The source of this sequence is a human donor in good health. Some libraries in this study had Jurkat cell RNA spiked in. The CDR3 reads CASSWTGVGADTQYF. The CDR3 DNA reads as TGTGCCAGCAGTTGGACCGGGGTTGGGGCAGATACGCAGTATTTT.